Listed below are T cell receptor beta chains from one sample, sequenced in a study of blood T cells in healthy people across ages. TCRdb re-called the 5' RACE reads with MiXCR, one entry per CDR3 protein. The sample lists about 1,500,000 distinct CDR3 sequences; roughly 27% were seen once. The sample was blood. Receptors originate from a woman in her thirties in good health. Each CDR3 is given with its conserved first and last residue. A D gene is named only where the DNA matches it firmly. Only some rows state a clone size, as once, few, many or a class for expanded clones.

v_call	j_call	cdr3_length	d_call	clone_size	cdr3_aa	cdr3_nt
TRBV7-6	TRBJ1-1	13	NA	NA	CASSLRWNTEAFF	TGTGCCAGCAGCCTAAGGTGGAACACTGAAGCTTTCTTT
TRBV4-1	TRBJ1-2	16	TRBD1	many	CASSQTGTGGGYGYTF	TGCGCCAGCAGCCAAACCGGGACAGGGGGAGGGTATGGCTACACCTTC
TRBV15	TRBJ2-4	16	TRBD1	NA	CATSKDRGRLLGNRYF	TGTGCCACCAGCAAGGACAGGGGTCGACTTTTGGGAAATAGGTACTTC
TRBV7-8	TRBJ2-5	15	NA	NA	CASSLEANEGETQYF	TGTGCCAGCAGCTTGGAAGCTAACGAGGGGGAGACCCAGTACTTC
TRBV4-2	TRBJ2-5	18	TRBD2	few	CASSQEFRTSGGQETQYF	TGTGCCAGCAGCCAAGAATTCAGAACTAGCGGCGGCCAAGAGACCCAGTACTTC
TRBV11-2	TRBJ1-1	15	TRBD1	few	CASSFPRPGGTEAFF	TGTGCCAGCAGCTTTCCGAGGCCAGGGGGCACTGAAGCTTTCTTT
TRBV11-2	TRBJ2-1	11	NA	NA	CASSGSDEQFF	TGTGCCAGCAGTGGTTCGGATGAGCAGTTCTTC
TRBV3-1	TRBJ1-1	14	TRBD1	NA	CASSQTGSRTEAFF	TGTGCCAGCAGCCAGACAGGGTCGCGCACTGAAGCTTTCTTT
TRBV7-9	TRBJ2-7	15	NA	few	CASSLGHLRAYEQYF	TGTGCCAGCAGCCTTGGACATCTAAGGGCATACGAGCAGTACTTC
TRBV27	TRBJ2-1	16	TRBD1	few	CASRGGTGGSYNEQFF	TGTGCCAGCAGGGGGGGGACAGGGGGTTCCTACAATGAGCAGTTCTTC